The 23 T cell receptor beta chains presented below share a single source sample, sequenced in a study of CD8 T cells in ankylosing spondylitis (dated by TCRdb to 2016 to 2017). The library relied on 5' RACE. The reads were generated on an Illumina HiSeq 2500. Through fastp at Q25 and MiXCR, TCRdb rebuilt clones from the public reads, retaining in-frame beta chains. All rows with the same CDR3 protein become a single entry with the most common DNA and genes. The sample table shows just over 300,000 distinct CDR3 sequences, and less than 25% are seen once. The ten largest account for 3.5% of the sample. Sequenced input: blood, either unsorted or a sorted T cell fraction (not recorded which). The receptor source for this set is a female donor with ankylosing spondylitis or in good health (not recorded which).

In this sample, this clonotype turned up a few times. The chain recombines TRBV12-3 or TRBV12-4 with TRBJ2-7; 9 positions match TRBD1. The CDR3 is 16 residues long. Trimming took 3 bases from V and 3 from J; bases not matched to a gene: 9. CDR3 region: CASSLASGTGLYEQYF. The CDR3, as DNA: TGTGCCAGCAGTTTGGCCTCGGGGACAGGGCTCTACGAGCAGTACTTC.

This chain links TRBV7-2 with TRBJ2-2; 9 bases are a match to TRBD2. V dropped 2 bases and J dropped 7; count of bases not matched to a gene: 5. Germline V gene lookup returns CDR1 SGHTA and CDR2 FQGNSA. This CDR3 has 15 residues. The CDR3 spells CASSLMRGGHGELFF. CDR3 sequence (DNA): TGTGCCAGCAGCTTAATGCGGGGGGGCCACGGGGAGCTGTTTTTT.

In the case of this clonotype: In this CDR3 the conserved last residue, phenylalanine or tryptophan, is missing, so a read error is likely. The chain employs TRBV20-1 and TRBJ2-3, with D possibly matching TRBD2 (5 bases). V was shortened by 5 bases and J by 1 base, with 10 bases between the two germline ends. Germline values: CDR1 DFQATT, CDR2 SNEGSKA (reference sequence). CDR3 size: 13 residues. The DNA for the CDR3 is TGCAGTGCTCCCCGGGGAGGCACAGATACGCAGTATCTT. The encoded protein is CSAPRGGTDTQYL.

This clonotype was seen a few times. Sequence at one end of the junction differs from germline and may be a read error. The V and J genes are TRBV28 and TRBJ1-5; 9 nucleotides match TRBD1. Per the germline V gene, CDR1 is MDHEN and CDR2 is SYDVKM. CDR3 length: 16 amino acids. The CDR3 loop reads CASTPGTGFVNRPQHF. CDR3 sequence (DNA): TGTGCCAGCACCCCCGGGACAGGGTTCGTCAATCGGCCCCAGCATTTT.

DNA of the CDR3: TGTGCCAGCAGTTTTAGACAGGGCGGTCAGCCCCAGCATTTT. This encodes CASSFRQGGQPQHF. The chain links TRBV6-2 or TRBV6-3 to TRBJ1-5; 7 bases match TRBD1. The germline V gene encodes CDR1 MNHEY and CDR2 SVGEGT. This CDR3 region has 14 residues. The trim removed 4 bases at V and 6 bases at J, leaving 6 bases unmatched.

There are a few counts of this clonotype. The chain employs TRBV7-2 and TRBJ2-3; 7 bases map to TRBD2. The V gene's germline CDR1 is SGHTA and CDR2 FQGNSA. The CDR3 extends over 16 amino acids. J gave up 3 bases and V 3 bases, and 9 bases lay outside the gene matches. CDR3 sequence (DNA): TGTGCCAGCAGCTTCCCACCGCGCGGGGGTACAGATACGCAGTATTTT. Translated, it gives CASSFPPRGGTDTQYF.

The chain employs TRBV27 and TRBJ2-1; D ambiguous. V was cut by 1 base and J by 0 bases, with 7 bases left in between. The CDR3 is made up of 15 amino acids. The V gene's germline CDR1 is MNHEY and CDR2 SMNVEV (reference sequence). Here the CDR3 reads CASSLWGSSYNEQFF. The CDR3 nucleotides read TGTGCCAGCAGTTTATGGGGTAGCTCCTACAATGAGCAGTTCTTC.

This clonotype was recorded a few times. The chain has TRBV7-9 and TRBJ2-2; TRBD2 aligns across 10 bases. Germline loops: CDR1 SEHNR, CDR2 FQNEAQ (reference sequence). The CDR3 sequence is 14 residues long. V lost 8 bases and J lost 5; bases outside the gene matches: 5. The CDR3, as DNA: TGTGCCAGCCCGGTTAGCGGGAGGACCGGGGAGCTGTTTTTT. This translates into CASPVSGRTGELFF.

This clonotype was picked up many times. The chain combines TRBV12-3 or TRBV12-4 with TRBJ2-7; no definite D call. The V and J ends lost 3 bases and 4 bases respectively, with 7 bases between them. This CDR3 comprises 12 residues. CDR3 protein: CASSFQSYEQYF. In nucleotides, the CDR3 is TGTGCCAGCAGTTTTCAGTCTTACGAGCAGTACTTC.

This clonotype was detected a few times. The chain recombines TRBV4-3 with TRBJ2-7; TRBD2 agrees at 10 bases. The length of the CDR3 is 15 residues. Losses at the gene ends were 3 bases for V and 3 bases for J; bases not matched to a gene: 5. Germline V gene sequence: CDR1 LGHNA, CDR2 YSLEER. The CDR3 loop is CASSHRTSGIYEQYF. CDR3 nucleotides: TGCGCCAGCAGCCATAGGACTAGCGGAATCTACGAGCAGTACTTC.

This clonotype was counted at least ten times. The chain is built from TRBV7-6 and TRBJ1-1, with D possibly matching TRBD1 (6 bases). Trimming left V 1 base short and J 0 bases short, with 9 bases between. CDR1 is SGHVS, CDR2 FNYEAQ, per germline. The CDR3 length is 15 residues. CDR3 loop: CASSLGGALNTEAFF. The CDR3 region has the DNA TGTGCCAGCAGCTTAGGGGGGGCCCTGAACACTGAAGCTTTCTTT.

This clonotype has ten or more counts. The chain has TRBV12-3 or TRBV12-4 and TRBJ2-1, with 10 bases lining up with TRBD2. This CDR3 contains 17 residues. V lost 3 bases and J lost 4; bases outside the gene matches: 9. This chain's CDR3 is CASSFRTSGNPYNEQFF. In DNA, the CDR3 is TGTGCCAGCAGTTTTAGGACTAGCGGTAACCCTTACAATGAGCAGTTCTTC.

This chain connects TRBV19 to TRBJ1-4; D not certain. Germline loops: CDR1 LNHDA, CDR2 SQIVND (reference sequence). The CDR3 consists of 15 residues. V shed 3 bases and J shed 4 bases, with 12 bases lying between them. CDR3 amino acids: CASSIGSSINEKLFF. CDR3 nucleotide sequence: TGTGCCAGTAGTATCGGGTCCAGTATTAATGAAAAACTGTTTTTT.

The rearrangement links TRBV9 to TRBJ2-3; 10 bases align to TRBD2. The trim removed 0 bases at V and 6 bases at J, leaving 7 bases unmatched. Germline V gives CDR1 SGDLS, CDR2 YYNGEE. The CDR3 is made up of 16 amino acids. The CDR3 sequence is CASSVGVTSGMDTQYF. The CDR3 DNA reads as TGTGCCAGCAGCGTAGGGGTAACTAGCGGGATGGATACGCAGTATTTT.

This chain uses TRBV24-1 with TRBJ2-3; the match to TRBD2 covers 15 bases. Germline lookup yields CDR1 KGHDR and CDR2 SFDVKD. CDR3 length: 14 residues. V shed 9 bases, J shed 3 bases, and the junction held 0 bases outside the gene matches. The CDR3 DNA is TGTGCCACCGGGACTAGCGGGAGGACAGATACGCAGTATTTT. Translation: CATGTSGRTDTQYF.

The sample holds one count of this clonotype. The V and J genes are TRBV12-3 or TRBV12-4 and TRBJ2-4; D may be TRBD1 (6 bases). This CDR3 region has 16 residues. V was trimmed by 6 bases and J by 0 bases, leaving 15 bases between them. CDR3 residues: CASSLRTVVAKNIQYF. In DNA form, the CDR3 reads TGTGCCAGCAGCCTCAGGACAGTTGTAGCCAAAAACATTCAGTACTTC.

The V call is TRBV6-2 or TRBV6-3, the J call TRBJ2-7, with 12 bases identical to TRBD2. The germline V gene encodes CDR1 MNHEY and CDR2 SVGEGT. The ends lost 5 bases at V and 2 bases at J; junction bases unmatched: 4. The CDR3 runs to 15 residues. As DNA, the CDR3 is TGTGCCAGCAGTCCAACTAGCGGGAGGCCCTACGAGCAGTACTTC. Translation gives CASSPTSGRPYEQYF.

This clonotype came up many times. The chain carries TRBV12-5 and TRBJ2-1; the match to TRBD2 covers 8 bases. The CDR3 contains 16 residues. Germline CDR1 and CDR2: LGHNT and FRNRAP. Trimming cost V 0 bases and J 1 base; bases outside gene matches: 2. CDR3 in amino acids: CASGLVAGVSYNEQFF. In nucleotides, the CDR3 is TGTGCTAGTGGTTTGGTAGCGGGAGTTTCCTACAATGAGCAGTTCTTC. Using reference TRBV12-5 and TRBJ2-1 for the parts outside the CDR3, the full variable domain is DARVTQTPRHKVTEMGQEVTMRCQPILGHNTVFWYRQTMMQGLELLAYFRNRAPLDDSGMPKDRFSAEMPDATLATLKIQPSEPRDSAVYFCASGLVAGVSYNEQFFGPGTRLTVL.

This rearrangement joins TRBV29-1 to TRBJ2-1, with 8 positions matching TRBD2. The V segment lost 6 bases and the J segment 6 bases; nucleotides outside the gene matches: 10. Germline V CDR1 and CDR2: SQVTM, ANQGSEA. The CDR3 runs 14 residues. CDR3 amino acids: CSVGPGGVSNEQFF. CDR3 in DNA: TGCAGCGTGGGGCCGGGGGGGGTGAGCAATGAGCAGTTCTTC.

This clonotype has just a few counts. This chain links TRBV28 with TRBJ2-7; perhaps TRBD2 as D (6 bases). The germline V gene encodes CDR1 MDHEN and CDR2 SYDVKM. V was pared by 7 bases and J by 7 bases, with 11 bases between. The CDR3 sequence is 11 residues long. The CDR3 sequence is CASIGGWEQYF. The CDR3 region has the DNA TGTGCCAGCATCGGGGGATGGGAGCAGTACTTC.

This clonotype was observed a handful of times. CDR3: CASAPSGGPRDTQYF. As DNA, the CDR3 is TGCGCCAGCGCACCCTCGGGAGGGCCACGTGATACGCAGTATTTT. The V and J genes are TRBV5-1 and TRBJ2-3; the match to TRBD2 covers 8 bases. This CDR3 is built from 15 residues. The germline V gene has CDR1 SGHRS and CDR2 YFSETQ. Trimming removed 7 bases from V and 6 bases from J; junction bases left unmatched: 13.

V and J are TRBV5-1 and TRBJ1-6; 9 nucleotides align to TRBD1. The V segment lost 0 bases and the J segment 8 bases; nucleotides outside the gene matches: 3. The CDR3 is 15 residues long. Germline V CDR1 and CDR2: SGHRS, YFSETQ. Written as DNA, the CDR3 is TGCGCCAGCAGCTTGGCCGGACAGGGGTATTCACCCCTCCACTTT. Translated: CASSLAGQGYSPLHF.

The rearrangement uses TRBV12-3 or TRBV12-4 and TRBJ2-1; tentative D call: TRBD2 (5 bases). The CDR3 runs 16 residues. With 1 base removed from V and 2 bases from J, the gap between germline ends came to 12 bases. CDR3 bases: TGTGCCAGCAGTTTAGGCGGTAGCGCAACCTACAATGAGCAGTTCTTC. Its translation: CASSLGGSATYNEQFF.